This T cell receptor beta chain was identified during a study of Tregs in tolerant kidney transplant recipients. Study in general: Recipients received nonmyeloablative bone marrow transplants from related graft donors, with transient mixed chimerism. Study-wide points: Tolerant patients' donor-specific Tregs expanded beyond overall Tregs, suggesting antigen-driven growth.

As to this clone: Its antigen is still unknown.

V shed 4 bases and J shed 2 bases, with 20 bases lying between them. CDR1 and CDR2 (germline): SGHAT, FQNNGV. This CDR3 contains 18 residues. This table comes from immunoSEQ multiplex PCR, and its TCRdb copy is limited to in-frame clones, with some not included. The table shows 55,000 to 70,000 clones, with 70% to 90% occurring only once. The receptor's source is a human donor who received a combined kidney and bone marrow transplant. The sequencing used Tregs from blood, collected before the transplant. The chain couples TRBV11-2 to TRBJ2-2, with D maybe TRBD1 (5 bases). CDR3 amino acids: CASSSINRFNPNTGELFF. The CDR3, as DNA: TGTGCCAGCAGCTCGATTAACAGGTTTAACCCAAACACCGGGGAGCTGTTTTTT.